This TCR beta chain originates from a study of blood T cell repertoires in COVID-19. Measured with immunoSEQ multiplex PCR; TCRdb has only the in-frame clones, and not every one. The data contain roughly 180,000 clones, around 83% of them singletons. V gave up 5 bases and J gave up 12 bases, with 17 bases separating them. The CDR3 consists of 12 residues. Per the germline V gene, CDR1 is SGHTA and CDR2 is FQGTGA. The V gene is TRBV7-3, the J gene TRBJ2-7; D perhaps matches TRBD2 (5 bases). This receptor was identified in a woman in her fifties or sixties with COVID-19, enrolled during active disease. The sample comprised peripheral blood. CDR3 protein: CASSASGGSRYF. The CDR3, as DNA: TGTGCCAGCAGCGCCAGCGGAGGTTCTCGGTACTTC.